One sample yielded the 27 T cell receptor beta chains listed below, sequenced in a study of T cell changes during pregnancy in multiple sclerosis. Produced via immunoSEQ multiplex PCR; TCRdb's table is partial and in-frame only. The sample has roughly 100,000 clones; 90% are singletons. Sequencing was performed on peripheral blood, taken in the second trimester of pregnancy. These TCRs come from a female donor in good health, enrolled as a control in a pregnancy study.

This clone occurred once. The chain couples TRBV6-5 to TRBJ2-2, with D maybe TRBD1 (6 bases). The CDR3 extends over 16 amino acids. Between the trimmed V and J ends, which lost 2 bases and 0 bases, there was a span of 10 bases. Germline values: CDR1 MNHEY, CDR2 SVGAGI. The CDR3 bases are TGTGCCAGCAGTTACCTCGGACAGACGAACACCGGGGAGCTGTTTTTT. Protein product: CASSYLGQTNTGELFF.

J is TRBJ1-5 and V is TRBV2, with 7 bases aligning to TRBD1. CDR3 length: 15 residues. V shed 7 bases and J 4 bases; nucleotides not matched to a gene: 10. CDR1 is SNHLY, CDR2 FYNNEI, per germline. This CDR3 reads CASTGRQGVNQPQHF. CDR3 nucleotide sequence: TGTGCCAGCACTGGACGGCAGGGGGTAAATCAGCCCCAGCATTTT.

The CDR3, as DNA: TGTGCCAGCAGTGTTAACAGCCAGTCCTACGAGCAGTACTTC. Protein product: CASSVNSQSYEQYF. V gene TRBV6-1 combines with J gene TRBJ2-7, with unresolved D. CDR1 is MNHNS, CDR2 SASEGT, per germline. There are 14 residues in the CDR3. V dropped 4 bases and J dropped 1 base, with 11 bases sitting between them.

The chain uses TRBV18 and TRBJ2-1; D ambiguous. Trimming shortened V by 2 bases and J by 8 bases, and 19 bases separated the two germline ends. Germline loops: CDR1 KGHSH, CDR2 LQKENI. The CDR3 sequence is 16 residues long. The CDR3 region is CASSPSGIGYSHEQFF. CDR3 nucleotides: TGTGCCAGCTCACCATCCGGTATCGGGTATAGCCATGAGCAGTTCTTC.

This chain joins TRBV6-5 and TRBJ2-1, with 8 bases that match TRBD2. The trim removed 6 bases at V and 6 bases at J, leaving 7 bases unmatched. CDR3 length: 14 residues. Germline V gene data show CDR1 as MNHEY and CDR2 as SVGAGI. The CDR3 coding sequence is TGTGCCAGCAGGACTCGGGGGGGGCGCAATGAGCAGTTCTTC. This gives the protein CASRTRGGRNEQFF.

The J gene is TRBJ1-1, the V gene TRBV18; possible D gene TRBD1, 6 bases. The V and J ends lost 5 bases and 1 base respectively, with 14 bases between them. The CDR3 has 15 residues. Germline CDR1 KGHSH, CDR2 LQKENI. The CDR3 loop reads CASSKGGRQNTEAFF. DNA for the CDR3: TGTGCCAGCTCAAAGGGGGGGCGGCAGAACACTGAAGCTTTCTTT. The full variable domain, rest sourced from reference TRBV18 and TRBJ1-1, is NAGVMQNPRHLVRRRGQEARLRCSPMKGHSHVYWYRQLPEEGLKFMVYLQKENIIDESGMPKERFSAEFPKEGPSILRIQQVVRGDSAAYFCASSKGGRQNTEAFFGQGTRLTVV.

V gene TRBV25-1 combines with J gene TRBJ2-3, with 8 positions matching TRBD1. Trimming cost V 4 bases and J 13 bases; bases outside gene matches: 7. Germline V gene lookup returns CDR1 MGHDK and CDR2 SYGVNS. The CDR3 is 12 residues long. The CDR3 sequence is CASSGGDRREYF. The CDR3 nucleotides are TGTGCCAGCAGTGGAGGGGACAGGAGGGAGTATTTT.

V is TRBV18 and J is TRBJ2-5, with no clear D. The V and J ends lost 2 bases and 4 bases respectively, with 8 bases between them. The CDR3 sequence is 13 residues long. Germline CDR1 is KGHSH and CDR2 is LQKENI. The CDR3 DNA sequence: TGTGCCAGCTCACCAGGAGTCGGAGAGACCCAGTACTTC. Amino acid sequence: CASSPGVGETQYF.

The rearrangement joins TRBV18 to TRBJ1-2, with D possibly matching TRBD1 (5 bases). Germline V gene sequence: CDR1 KGHSH, CDR2 LQKENI. V was clipped by 2 bases and J by 10 bases, with 17 bases between them. The length of the CDR3 is 14 residues. The CDR3, as DNA: TGTGCCAGCTCACCAGGGGCAGGCCGGATAAACTACACCTTC. Protein product: CASSPGAGRINYTF.

This chain links TRBV5-5 with TRBJ1-5, with unresolved D. The length of the CDR3 is 13 residues. CDR1 is SGHKS, CDR2 YYEKEE, per germline (reference sequence). Trimming pared 2 bases from V and 4 bases from J, leaving 7 bases between. The CDR3: CASSLLPNQPQHF. CDR3 coding DNA: TGTGCCAGCAGCTTACTACCGAATCAGCCCCAGCATTTT.

The rearrangement links TRBV6-5 to TRBJ1-2; possibly TRBD1 for D (6 bases). Trimming shortened V by 6 bases and J by 3 bases, and 11 bases separated the two germline ends. The germline CDR1 and CDR2 sequences are MNHEY and SVGAGI. The CDR3 runs 13 residues. The CDR3 loop is CASREQGHYGYTF. In DNA form, the CDR3 reads TGTGCCAGCAGGGAACAGGGACACTATGGCTACACCTTC.

The genes are TRBV14 and TRBJ2-2; 8 nucleotides line up with TRBD2. CDR3 length equals 16 residues. V lost 4 bases and J lost 3; bases outside the gene matches: 7. CDR1 is SGHDN, CDR2 FVKESK, per germline. The CDR3 DNA reads as TGTGCCAGCAGCCCCCAGACTAGCGTGGACACCGGGGAGCTGTTTTTT. Translated: CASSPQTSVDTGELFF.

V usage is TRBV27 and J usage is TRBJ2-4; TRBD1 might be the D (7 bases). Germline V gene lookup returns CDR1 MNHEY and CDR2 SMNVEV (reference sequence). V lost 3 bases to trimming and J lost 1 base, with 16 bases between them. This CDR3 contains 17 residues. CDR3 sequence (DNA): TGTGCCAGCAGTTTCCGCGCCAGGGGGGACGCCAAAAACATTCAGTACTTC. This gives the protein CASSFRARGDAKNIQYF.

The chain couples TRBV5-1 to TRBJ2-5; 9 bases align to TRBD1. V dropped 4 bases and J dropped 5; count of bases not matched to a gene: 9. CDR1 SGHRS and CDR2 YFSETQ come from the germline V gene. The CDR3 covers 15 residues. For the CDR3, the DNA is TGCGCCAGCAGCCACGGACAGGGGAACGCTGAGACCCAGTACTTC. This gives the protein CASSHGQGNAETQYF.

This chain uses TRBV28 with TRBJ2-1; the match to TRBD2 covers 7 bases. V was clipped by 0 bases and J by 0 bases; unmatched bases: 2. Germline lookup yields CDR1 MDHEN and CDR2 SYDVKM. This CDR3 is 16 amino acids long. DNA of the CDR3: TGTGCCAGCAGTTTATGGGGCGGGAGCTCCTACAATGAGCAGTTCTTC. Its translation is CASSLWGGSSYNEQFF.

The CDR3 coding sequence is TGCGCCAGCAGCTTGGGACTAGCAGATACGCAGTATTTT. Amino acids: CASSLGLADTQYF. The chain couples TRBV5-1 to TRBJ2-3, with D perhaps TRBD2 (6 bases). CDR1 SGHRS and CDR2 YFSETQ come from the germline V gene. The V and J ends lost 0 bases and 4 bases respectively, with 6 bases between them. CDR3 length: 13 amino acids. Looking up the rest from reference TRBV5-1 and TRBJ2-3 gives the full variable domain: KAGVTQTPRYLIKTRGQQVTLSCSPISGHRSVSWYQQTPGQGLQFLFEYFSETQRNKGNFPGRFSGRQFSNSRSEMNVSTLELGDSALYLCASSLGLADTQYFGPGTRLTVL.

The chain is built from TRBV7-2 and TRBJ2-3, with D perhaps matching TRBD1 (5 bases). CDR3 size: 13 residues. The V and J ends lost 1 base and 6 bases respectively, with 8 bases between them. In germline, CDR1 is SGHTA, CDR2 FQGNSA. The chain's CDR3 is CASSLDQGDTQYF. Written as DNA, the CDR3 is TGTGCCAGCAGCTTAGATCAGGGTGATACGCAGTATTTT.

The J gene is TRBJ1-4, the V gene TRBV7-6, with 7 bases lining up with TRBD1. The CDR3 has 15 amino acids. Germline CDR1 SGHVS, CDR2 FNYEAQ. J lost 8 bases, V lost 7 bases, and 13 bases had no gene match. The CDR3 spells CASTKTEGAWEKLFF. Written as DNA, the CDR3 is TGTGCCAGCACCAAAACGGAGGGGGCCTGGGAAAAACTGTTTTTT.

V gene TRBV6-5 combines with J gene TRBJ2-5; D not certain. V lost 4 bases to trimming and J lost 7 bases, with 10 bases between them. CDR3 length: 12 amino acids. Germline V gives CDR1 MNHEY, CDR2 SVGAGI. CDR3 in amino acids: CASSSATGTQYF. The DNA of the CDR3 is TGTGCCAGCAGTTCTGCCACGGGGACCCAGTACTTC.

The genes are TRBV19 and TRBJ1-1; TRBD1 matches 8 bases. Trimming took 6 bases from V and 4 from J; bases not matched to a gene: 10. Germline values: CDR1 LNHDA, CDR2 SQIVND (reference sequence). The CDR3 spans 15 residues. The chain's CDR3 is CASSPMDREGTEAFF. CDR3 nucleotides: TGTGCCAGTAGCCCCATGGACAGGGAGGGCACTGAAGCTTTCTTT.

The J gene is TRBJ1-1, the V gene TRBV9, with a possible D match to TRBD1 (6 bases). CDR1 and CDR2 (germline): SGDLS, YYNGEE. The CDR3 covers 15 residues. Between the trimmed V and J ends, which lost 0 bases and 2 bases, there was a span of 11 bases. This CDR3 is CASSVAGRGNTEAFF. The DNA of the CDR3 is TGTGCCAGCAGCGTAGCGGGCAGGGGAAACACTGAAGCTTTCTTT.

V is TRBV19 and J is TRBJ2-2, with 7 bases lining up with TRBD1. After removal of 3 bases from V and 1 base from J, the junction contained 11 bases not matched to a gene. Germline CDR1 and CDR2: LNHDA and SQIVND (reference sequence). The CDR3 has 18 residues. As DNA, the CDR3 is TGTGCCAGTAGTATCCGCACTCCGGGACAGAGGAACACCGGGGAGCTGTTTTTT. This sequence encodes CASSIRTPGQRNTGELFF.

This clone turned up a few times. Other DNA sequences in this specimen translate into the identical CDR3. The chain combines TRBV5-4 with TRBJ2-7; the D gene is possibly TRBD1 (5 bases). Trimming cost V 1 base and J 1 base, with 6 bases left between them. CDR1 SGHNT and CDR2 YYREEE come from the germline V gene (reference sequence). The CDR3 is 13 amino acids. DNA for the CDR3: TGTGCCAGCAGCTTGAGGGGTTCCTACGAGCAGTACTTC. As protein: CASSLRGSYEQYF.

The chain employs TRBV5-4 and TRBJ2-7; 7 nucleotides line up with TRBD2. This CDR3 has 15 amino acids. Germline assignment: CDR1 SGHNT and CDR2 YYREEE (reference sequence). The V gene end was trimmed by 1 base and the J gene end by 3 bases; junction bases not matched to a gene: 7. The CDR3 nucleotides are TGTGCCAGCAGCTTGTCCGGGACTACTCACTACGAGCAGTACTTC. Its protein product is CASSLSGTTHYEQYF.

The chain recombines TRBV11-2 with TRBJ1-4; possibly TRBD1 for D (5 bases). The V end was cut by 1 base, the J end by 8 bases, with 14 bases between. The CDR3 spans 15 residues. Germline V gene lookup returns CDR1 SGHAT and CDR2 FQNNGV. The CDR3 spells CASSLAAGNGEKLFF. The CDR3, as DNA: TGTGCCAGCAGCTTAGCCGCAGGGAACGGCGAAAAACTGTTTTTT.

The chain carries TRBV6-9 and TRBJ2-6; 7 nucleotides align to TRBD2. The CDR3 covers 18 residues. Looked up from germline, CDR1 is MNHGY and CDR2 is SVAAGI. With 7 bases clipped from V and 0 bases from J, the junction kept 12 bases outside the gene matches. In DNA, the CDR3 is TGTGCCAGCACCCGAGGGTCAGGGAGGGCCTCTGGGGCCAACGTCCTGACTTTC. Residues: CASTRGSGRASGANVLTF.

A few counts support this clone. Additional DNA sequences in this sample encode the identical CDR3. The gene calls are TRBV18 and TRBJ1-1; tentative D call: TRBD1 (5 bases). Per the germline V gene, CDR1 is KGHSH and CDR2 is LQKENI. CDR3 size: 14 residues. Trimming stripped 2 bases from V and 5 bases from J, with 12 bases between. The CDR3 nucleotides are TGTGCCAGCTCACCAGGGCAGGGCAGAACTGAAGCTTTCTTT. It yields the protein CASSPGQGRTEAFF.